What follows are 21 T cell receptor beta chains derived from one specimen sequenced in a study of T-cell reconstitution after alpha-beta-depleted transplantation in children. Unique molecular identifiers were built into the TCRbeta library. TCRdb fed the PCR reads into MiXCR, producing one record per CDR3 protein. The sample has roughly 570,000 distinct CDR3 sequences; 25% to 30% are singletons. Here the sequenced sample was PBMCs, taken before TCRalphabeta/CD19-depleted stem cell transplant. The receptors were sampled from a boy younger than two with Wiskott-Aldrich syndrome, due to receive a stem cell transplant.

This clonotype was found once. The chain joins TRBV12-3 or TRBV12-4 to TRBJ1-3; tentative D call: TRBD1 (5 bases). The CDR3 length is 15 residues. Between the trimmed V and J ends, which lost 2 bases and 1 base, there was a span of 9 bases. CDR3 sequence (DNA): TGTGCCAGCAGTTTAAAGAGGGGTTCTGGAAACACCATATATTTT. It yields the protein CASSLKRGSGNTIYF.

This clonotype has more than one count but fewer than ten. The chain uses TRBV5-8 and TRBJ2-3; maybe TRBD2 (6 bases). Trimming shortened V by 3 bases and J by 8 bases, and 16 bases separated the two germline ends. CDR3 length: 14 residues. CDR1 SGHTS and CDR2 YDEGEE come from the germline V gene. The CDR3 DNA follows: TGTGCCAGCAGCTCGGGACTTCATCGAGGTACGCAGTATTTT. It yields the protein CASSSGLHRGTQYF.

The chain links TRBV6-2 or TRBV6-3 to TRBJ2-3; D is uncertain. Trimming cost V 6 bases and J 3 bases, with 7 bases left between them. The CDR3 length is 12 residues. CDR1 is MNHEY and CDR2 is SVGEGT in the germline V gene. The DNA of the CDR3 is TGTGCCAGCAGCCTCTGGACAGATACGCAGTATTTT. This gives the protein CASSLWTDTQYF.

The V call is TRBV5-1, the J call TRBJ2-6; 7 bases are shared with TRBD1. This CDR3 region has 15 residues. Germline lookup yields CDR1 SGHRS and CDR2 YFSETQ. V lost 3 bases to trimming and J lost 4 bases; unmatched junction nucleotides: 4. The CDR3 DNA follows: TGCGCCAGCAGCTCGACAGGGAACGGGGCCAACGTCCTGACTTTC. It translates to CASSSTGNGANVLTF.

The gene calls are TRBV5-1 and TRBJ2-1, with 8 bases lining up with TRBD2. Germline loops: CDR1 SGHRS, CDR2 YFSETQ. V dropped 4 bases and J dropped 5; count of bases not matched to a gene: 14. This CDR3 has 17 residues. The CDR3 sequence: CASSLLLLGLANNEQFF. The CDR3 nucleotides read TGCGCCAGCAGCCTGCTGTTGCTCGGACTAGCCAACAATGAGCAGTTCTTC.

This rearrangement joins TRBV7-8 to TRBJ1-6; no clear D gene. Per germline, CDR1 SGHVS and CDR2 FQNEAQ. The CDR3 runs to 15 residues. Trimming cost V 8 bases and J 7 bases, with 18 bases left between them. CDR3 nucleotide sequence: TGTGCCAGCGATGAGGGTCTACAGTGGAATTCACCCCTCCACTTT. Amino acid sequence: CASDEGLQWNSPLHF.

The V call is TRBV20-1, the J call TRBJ2-5, with a possible D match to TRBD2 (7 bases). Germline CDR1 and CDR2: DFQATT and SNEGSKA (reference sequence). Trimming took 7 bases from V and 5 from J, leaving 20 bases between them. The CDR3 consists of 14 residues. DNA for the CDR3: TGCAGTGTGTTAGGGGGGAGGGCCGAGGAGACCCAGTACTTC. Protein sequence: CSVLGGRAEETQYF.

This clonotype has more than one count but fewer than ten. The CDR3 region is CASSFSANTEAFF. For the CDR3, the DNA is TGTGCCAGCAGTTTTTCCGCGAACACTGAAGCTTTCTTT. The rearrangement uses TRBV12-3 or TRBV12-4 and TRBJ1-1; no clear D gene. The CDR3 runs to 13 residues. V was cut by 3 bases and J by 1 base, with 6 bases left in between.

Regarding this clonotype: A junction end diverges from the germline sequence, so it may reflect a read error. CDR3 sequence (DNA): TGCTGTGCTAGAGCGCTTCCCGGCACTGGCAAAAACATTCAGTACTTC. It encodes CCARALPGTGKNIQYF. The J gene is TRBJ2-4, the V gene TRBV20-1, with unresolved D. The CDR3 has 16 residues. Germline loops: CDR1 DFQATT, CDR2 SNEGSKA (reference sequence).

This clonotype was found a few times. V gene TRBV25-1 combines with J gene TRBJ1-5, with D unresolved. The CDR3 totals 14 residues. Germline V CDR1 and CDR2: MGHDK, SYGVNS. The V end was cut by 2 bases, the J end by 5 bases, with 10 bases between. CDR3 DNA: TGTGCCAGCAGTGAAAACCGGGATTATCAGCCCCAGCATTTT. Amino acids: CASSENRDYQPQHF.

This rearrangement joins TRBV3-1 to TRBJ2-1; 13 positions match TRBD2. J lost 9 bases, V lost 10 bases, and 21 bases had no gene match. CDR1 and CDR2 (germline): LGHDT, YNNKEL (reference sequence). This CDR3 is 18 amino acids long. The CDR3 coding sequence is TGTGCCACCTCCCAAGGCCTACTACTAGCGGGAGGGCCTAGTGAGCAGTTCTTC. Translating it yields CATSQGLLLAGGPSEQFF.

This chain uses TRBV20-1 with TRBJ2-3; D is unclear. The CDR3 length is 13 residues. Trimming cost V 1 base and J 7 bases, with 12 bases left between them. Germline CDR1 reads DFQATT; CDR2 reads SNEGSKA (reference sequence). In DNA form, the CDR3 reads TGCAGTGCTAGAGCCTTCCTCCACTATACGCAGTATTTT. Amino acids: CSARAFLHYTQYF.

The rearrangement links TRBV29-1 to TRBJ2-5, with TRBD2 identical over 8 bases. The trim removed 5 bases at V and 4 bases at J, leaving 6 bases unmatched. Germline CDR1 reads SQVTM; CDR2 reads ANQGSEA. The length of the CDR3 is 13 residues. The chain's CDR3 is CSVSGSGAETQYF. In DNA, the CDR3 is TGCAGCGTTAGCGGGAGCGGAGCAGAGACCCAGTACTTC.

The V gene is TRBV5-1, the J gene TRBJ2-1; 12 bases are a match to TRBD2. The germline V gene encodes CDR1 SGHRS and CDR2 YFSETQ. The CDR3 has 15 residues. Germline trimming cut 4 bases from V and 6 bases from J; bases unmatched to any gene: 5. As DNA, the CDR3 is TGCGCCAGCAGCAACGGGACTAGCGGGTCCAATGAGCAGTTCTTC. Protein sequence: CASSNGTSGSNEQFF. Combining the CDR3 with reference TRBV5-1 and TRBJ2-1 gives the whole variable domain KAGVTQTPRYLIKTRGQQVTLSCSPISGHRSVSWYQQTPGQGLQFLFEYFSETQRNKGNFPGRFSGRQFSNSRSEMNVSTLELGDSALYLCASSNGTSGSNEQFFGPGTRLTVL.

The genes are TRBV5-1 and TRBJ2-1; possible D gene TRBD2, 6 bases. V was clipped by 3 bases and J by 7 bases, with 20 bases between them. The CDR3 length is 16 residues. The germline CDR1 and CDR2 sequences are SGHRS and YFSETQ. The CDR3 nucleotides are TGCGCCAGCAGCTCATCACTAGCCCAACTTCGGAATGAGCAGTTCTTC. As protein: CASSSSLAQLRNEQFF.

This clonotype was seen a handful of times. The rearrangement uses TRBV5-6 and TRBJ2-1, with D uncertain. The CDR3 has 15 amino acids. The germline gives CDR1 SGHDT, CDR2 YYEEEE. Between the trimmed V and J ends, which lost 2 bases and 7 bases, there was a span of 16 bases. This chain's CDR3 is CASSFIGRHLNEQFF. In DNA form, the CDR3 reads TGTGCCAGCAGCTTTATTGGCCGCCACCTGAATGAGCAGTTCTTC.

The CDR3 region is CASSFQGKETQYF. CDR3 DNA: TGCGCCAGCAGCTTCCAGGGGAAAGAGACCCAGTACTTC. The chain has TRBV5-1 and TRBJ2-5; weak D call: TRBD1 (6 bases). Germline CDR1 and CDR2: SGHRS and YFSETQ. Deletions cut 2 bases from V and 3 bases from J, with 8 bases between. This CDR3 has 13 amino acids.

The sample holds a few counts of this clonotype. The chain links TRBV15 to TRBJ2-1; 7 nucleotides agree with TRBD2. Germline CDR1 reads LNHNV; CDR2 reads YYDKDF (reference sequence). This CDR3 has 14 amino acids. V lost 6 bases to trimming and J lost 0 bases; unmatched junction nucleotides: 2. As DNA, the CDR3 is TGTGCCACCAGTCCTAGCGGCTCCTACAATGAGCAGTTCTTC. This translates into CATSPSGSYNEQFF.

The CDR3 reads CARGWGTGHQPQHF. DNA for the CDR3: TGTGCCAGAGGATGGGGGACCGGTCATCAGCCCCAGCATTTT. V is TRBV6-8 and J is TRBJ1-5; TRBD1 is a possible D gene (5 bases). Germline V lookup: CDR1 MNHGY, CDR2 SAAAGT. This CDR3 is 14 amino acids long. V lost 9 bases to trimming and J lost 5 bases, with 17 bases between them.

The chain couples TRBV25-1 to TRBJ2-1, with a weak D call TRBD2 (6 bases). Trimming stripped 2 bases from V and 8 bases from J, with 16 bases between. The CDR3 runs to 15 residues. Per germline, CDR1 MGHDK and CDR2 SYGVNS. The CDR3 reads CASSEGGVGVDEQFF. CDR3 nucleotides: TGTGCCAGCAGTGAAGGAGGGGTAGGGGTCGATGAGCAGTTCTTC.

This clonotype was recorded a few times. The V and J genes are TRBV6-2 or TRBV6-3 and TRBJ2-1; 9 nucleotides match TRBD2. The length of the CDR3 is 14 residues. Trimming at V came to 8 bases and at J to 8 bases, leaving 10 bases not matched to a gene. CDR1 is MNHEY and CDR2 is SVGEGT in the germline V gene. This CDR3 is CASGGSGSLDEQFF. The CDR3 DNA is TGTGCCAGCGGGGGTAGCGGGAGTCTCGATGAGCAGTTCTTC.